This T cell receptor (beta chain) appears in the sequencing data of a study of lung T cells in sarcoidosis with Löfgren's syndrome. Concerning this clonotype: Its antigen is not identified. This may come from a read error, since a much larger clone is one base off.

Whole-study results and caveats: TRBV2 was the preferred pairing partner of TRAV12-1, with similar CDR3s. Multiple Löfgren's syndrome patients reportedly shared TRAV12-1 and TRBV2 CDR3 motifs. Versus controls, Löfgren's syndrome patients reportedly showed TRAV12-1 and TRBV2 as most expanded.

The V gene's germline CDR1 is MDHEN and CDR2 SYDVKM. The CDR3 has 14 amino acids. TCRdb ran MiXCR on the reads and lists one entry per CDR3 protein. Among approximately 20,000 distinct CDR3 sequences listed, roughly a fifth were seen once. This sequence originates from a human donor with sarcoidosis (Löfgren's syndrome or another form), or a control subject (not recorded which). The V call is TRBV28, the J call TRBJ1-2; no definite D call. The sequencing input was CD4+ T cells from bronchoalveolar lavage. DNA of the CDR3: TGTGCCGGCAGTTTATTTGGCCTAAGTGATGGCTACACCTTC. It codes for CAGSLFGLSDGYTF.